The sequence of this T cell receptor beta chain was determined in a study of T cell responses to AZD1222 COVID-19 vaccine. Study as a whole: Pooling was applied to second doses at about 4 or about 12 weeks. Study conclusions and caveats: It was only a handful of AZD1222 recipients who were seropositive at baseline. Donors, mostly white British, included more females; clonal diversity was possibly underestimated.

Trimming took 0 bases from V and 0 from J, leaving 18 bases between them. This CDR3 has 19 residues. Per germline, CDR1 PRHDT and CDR2 FYEKMQ (reference sequence). A word on this clone: Its antigen is undetermined.

Generated by immunoSEQ multiplex PCR, the TCRdb table keeps only in-frame clones and is missing some. Here the sample spans tens of thousands of clones, roughly nine tenths being singletons. This receptor was taken from an adult in good health. Sequencing used peripheral blood, obtained on day 0 of AZD1222 vaccination. V gene TRBV13 combines with J gene TRBJ2-1; a weak D match, TRBD2 (5 bases). CDR3 in DNA: TGTGCCAGCAGCTTAGGCCTTTGGAGAGATGGGAGCTCCTACAATGAGCAGTTCTTC. It codes for CASSLGLWRDGSSYNEQFF.